These 24 T cell receptor beta chains share one sample of origin, sequenced in a study of a mutant IDH1 vaccine in newly diagnosed glioma. Documented time point: week 35, safety follow-up. Mutant IDH1 20-mer peptide, at 300 ug, made up each vaccine dose, with topical imiquimod. Sequenced by immunoSEQ multiplex PCR; TCRdb stores in-frame clones only, minus some. Of about 27,000 clones listed, more than 65% are singletons. Antigens for these TCRs are unknown. Specimen: PBMCs, collected from a glioma patient whose treatment included an IDH1 peptide vaccine. All receptors come from a man aged 50-59 years with glioma.

J is TRBJ2-3 and V is TRBV13; 10 bases align to TRBD2. Germline lookup yields CDR1 PRHDT and CDR2 FYEKMQ (reference sequence). CDR3 length: 18 residues. V lost 5 bases to trimming and J lost 5 bases; unmatched junction nucleotides: 16. The CDR3 DNA follows: TGTGCCAGCAGCGATCAGCGGGAGGGCCGAGGATTAGGAGATACGCAGTATTTT. Amino acid sequence: CASSDQREGRGLGDTQYF.

J is TRBJ2-5 and V is TRBV10-3; D not resolved. Germline CDR1 is ENHRY and CDR2 is SYGVKD. V lost 2 bases and J 8 bases, leaving 12 bases between the germline ends. CDR3 length: 13 residues. This chain's CDR3 is CAISEDLVNTQYF. CDR3 sequence (DNA): TGTGCCATCAGTGAGGACCTGGTTAACACCCAGTACTTC.

The rearrangement joins TRBV6-1 to TRBJ2-7; D call uncertain. The V gene's germline CDR1 is MNHNS and CDR2 SASEGT. The length of the CDR3 is 15 residues. V lost 4 bases and J lost 1, with 14 bases in between. CDR3 nucleotide sequence: TGTGCCAGCAGTGCCGCCATGTGGCCTTCCTACGAGCAGTACTTC. As protein: CASSAAMWPSYEQYF.

This chain connects TRBV27 to TRBJ2-2; a weak D match, TRBD1 (5 bases). The CDR3 contains 14 residues. V lost 5 bases and J lost 7, with 14 bases in between. Germline V CDR1 and CDR2: MNHEY, SMNVEV (reference sequence). CDR3 sequence: CASSPFDRNGELFF. The CDR3 nucleotides read TGTGCCAGCAGTCCCTTCGACAGAAACGGGGAGCTGTTTTTT.

The chain carries TRBV5-1 and TRBJ2-3, with unresolved D. CDR3 size: 14 residues. V lost 0 bases and J lost 3, with 8 bases in between. Germline values: CDR1 SGHRS, CDR2 YFSETQ. In nucleotides, the CDR3 is TGCGCCAGCAGCTTGGACCGGTCGACAGATACGCAGTATTTT. The encoded protein is CASSLDRSTDTQYF.

This clone was seen a handful of times. The V gene is TRBV29-1, the J gene TRBJ1-2; possible D gene TRBD1, 6 bases. V was clipped by 3 bases and J by 7 bases, with 12 bases between them. The CDR3 is 12 residues long. Germline CDR1 reads SQVTM; CDR2 reads ANQGSEA. The CDR3 protein is CSVETGAGGYTF. CDR3 bases: TGCAGCGTTGAGACAGGAGCCGGTGGCTACACCTTC.

This rearrangement joins TRBV5-6 to TRBJ1-1; no reliable D call. Trimming pared 6 bases from V and 4 bases from J, leaving 16 bases between. This CDR3 region has 14 residues. Germline V gene sequence: CDR1 SGHDT, CDR2 YYEEEE. The CDR3 coding sequence is TGTGCCAGCACCTTAGAACCGGCGAGCACTGAAGCTTTCTTT. This encodes CASTLEPASTEAFF.

This clone is medium-sized by share. J is TRBJ1-5 and V is TRBV6-1; D is uncertain. CDR1 and CDR2 from the germline V gene are MNHNS and SASEGT. CDR3 length equals 11 residues. The V end was cut by 8 bases, the J end by 5 bases, with 7 bases between. CDR3: CASGRYQPQHF. The CDR3 DNA is TGTGCCAGCGGCAGGTATCAGCCCCAGCATTTT.

The rearrangement joins TRBV7-9 to TRBJ2-2; D call uncertain. The length of the CDR3 is 13 residues. V gave up 5 bases and J gave up 7 bases, with 11 bases separating them. Germline V gene lookup returns CDR1 SEHNR and CDR2 FQNEAQ (reference sequence). DNA of the CDR3: TGTGCCAGCAGCCAGGAACACAACGGGGAGCTGTTTTTT. It is translated as CASSQEHNGELFF. The full variable domain, in which reference TRBV7-9 and TRBJ2-2 provide the parts outside the CDR3, is DTGVSQNPRHKITKRGQNVTFRCDPISEHNRLYWYRQTLGQGPEFLTYFQNEAQLEKSRLLSDRFSAERPKGSFSTLEIQRTEQGDSAMYLCASSQEHNGELFFGEGSRLTVL.

The rearrangement links TRBV5-6 to TRBJ1-2; perhaps TRBD1 as D (5 bases). V shed 0 bases and J shed 6 bases, with 9 bases lying between them. The CDR3 totals 13 residues. Per the germline V gene, CDR1 is SGHDT and CDR2 is YYEEEE. CDR3 sequence (DNA): TGTGCCAGCAGCTTGGCGTCAGGGAATGGCTACACCTTC. This encodes CASSLASGNGYTF.

The chain recombines TRBV6-5 with TRBJ1-6; D gene unclear. The CDR3 covers 13 residues. The germline V and J ends were trimmed by 6 bases and 4 bases, with 7 bases remaining between them. Germline CDR1 reads MNHEY; CDR2 reads SVGAGI. The CDR3 DNA sequence: TGTGCCAGCAGGGCAGAATATAATTCACCCCTCCACTTT. Translating it yields CASRAEYNSPLHF.

This clone was counted a few times. The CDR3 sequence: CASSRPSGGTQYF. The CDR3 DNA follows: TGTGCCAGCTCACGACCGTCTGGCGGTACGCAGTATTTT. The V gene is TRBV18, the J gene TRBJ2-3; D is unclear. This CDR3 contains 13 residues. Germline-derived CDR1 and CDR2 are KGHSH and LQKENI. V was clipped by 4 bases and J by 8 bases, with 13 bases between them. Full variable domain (outside the CDR3, taken from reference TRBV18 and TRBJ2-3): NAGVMQNPRHLVRRRGQEARLRCSPMKGHSHVYWYRQLPEEGLKFMVYLQKENIIDESGMPKERFSAEFPKEGPSILRIQQVVRGDSAAYFCASSRPSGGTQYFGPGTRLTVL.

J is TRBJ2-3 and V is TRBV5-6; 9 bases fit TRBD1. The CDR3 extends over 14 amino acids. Germline V gene lookup returns CDR1 SGHDT and CDR2 YYEEEE. The junction had 5 bases not matched to a gene; V was cut back by 3 bases and J by 6 bases. The CDR3 nucleotides read TGTGCCAGCAGCTCGTCCGGGACAGGGGATACGCAGTATTTT. It translates to CASSSSGTGDTQYF. Complete variable domain (other parts from reference TRBV5-6 and TRBJ2-3): DAGVTQSPTHLIKTRGQQVTLRCSPKSGHDTVSWYQQALGQGPQFIFQYYEEEERQRGNFPDRFSGHQFPNYSSELNVNALLLGDSALYLCASSSSGTGDTQYFGPGTRLTVL.

Of note for this clone: One junction end does not reproduce the germline sequence, and a read error may be involved. V and J are TRBV29-1 and TRBJ2-2; D may be TRBD1 or TRBD2 (5 bases each). The germline CDR1 and CDR2 sequences are SQVTM and ANQGSEA. The CDR3 is 13 residues long. As DNA, the CDR3 is TGCAGCGTTGGAGGGACGAATACCGGGGAGCTGTTTTTT. Its translation is CSVGGTNTGELFF.

J is TRBJ1-4 and V is TRBV2; a weak D match, TRBD1 (6 bases). Germline V gene sequence: CDR1 SNHLY, CDR2 FYNNEI. Between the trimmed V and J ends, which lost 10 bases and 5 bases, there was a span of 20 bases. The CDR3 consists of 15 residues. The CDR3 here is CATNPGGASNEKLFF. For the CDR3, the DNA is TGTGCCACGAATCCCGGGGGCGCCTCGAATGAAAAACTGTTTTTT.

This clone was recorded once. The chain combines TRBV6-5 with TRBJ1-2; a possible D gene is TRBD1 (6 bases). V lost 4 bases, J lost 9 bases, and 18 bases lay in between. From germline, CDR1 is MNHEY and CDR2 SVGAGI. This CDR3 spans 14 amino acids. CDR3 nucleotides: TGTGCCAGCAGTTTATCAGGGGTGTTCATCAGCTACACCTTC. Its translation: CASSLSGVFISYTF.

The chain links TRBV7-2 to TRBJ2-7; the D call may be TRBD1 or TRBD2 (5 bases each). From germline, CDR1 is SGHTA and CDR2 FQGNSA. This CDR3 region has 12 residues. V lost 1 base and J 10 bases, leaving 11 bases between the germline ends. This CDR3 is CASSLDRGRQYF. The DNA for the CDR3 is TGTGCCAGCAGCTTAGACCGGGGCCGACAGTACTTC.

The CDR3 DNA sequence: TGTGCCAGCAGCCAGGGCCGGGAGCCCCAGCATTTT. Its protein product is CASSQGREPQHF. The chain couples TRBV6-5 to TRBJ1-5, with D tentatively TRBD1 (5 bases). V lost 6 bases and J lost 8, with 11 bases in between. The CDR3 is 12 amino acids. CDR1 and CDR2 (germline): MNHEY, SVGAGI.

V usage is TRBV5-6 and J usage is TRBJ2-3; D is uncertain. The germline V gene has CDR1 SGHDT and CDR2 YYEEEE. The CDR3 is 13 residues long. V gave up 0 bases and J gave up 5 bases, with 7 bases separating them. In nucleotides, the CDR3 is TGTGCCAGCAGCTTGGCCGGAATAGATACGCAGTATTTT. As protein: CASSLAGIDTQYF.

The chain recombines TRBV28 with TRBJ1-2; the D is unclear. CDR1 is MDHEN, CDR2 SYDVKM, per germline. Trimming removed 5 bases from V and 8 bases from J, with 18 bases in between. The CDR3 is 14 amino acids. Written as DNA, the CDR3 is TGTGCCAGCAGTCCCCCCGGCCGATCAGCGGGCTACACCTTC. Protein product: CASSPPGRSAGYTF.

In this sample, this clone turned up a few times. DNA for the CDR3: TGCGCCAGCAGCGCGTTATTTTCCGGGACAGTGAACACTGAAGCTTTCTTT. This gives the protein CASSALFSGTVNTEAFF. V usage is TRBV5-1 and J usage is TRBJ1-1; TRBD1 matches 7 bases. V shed 4 bases, J shed 0 bases, and the junction held 12 bases outside the gene matches. The CDR3 consists of 17 residues. Germline CDR1 reads SGHRS; CDR2 reads YFSETQ.

The chain is built from TRBV28 and TRBJ2-7; D gene unclear. Trimming pared 9 bases from V and 0 bases from J, leaving 12 bases between. The CDR3 has 13 amino acids. Germline V lookup: CDR1 MDHEN, CDR2 SYDVKM. The CDR3 loop reads CASLQEYSYEQYF. CDR3 nucleotide sequence: TGTGCCAGTCTCCAGGAGTACTCCTACGAGCAGTACTTC.

The V and J genes are TRBV10-3 and TRBJ2-5, with D uncertain. The V gene's germline CDR1 is ENHRY and CDR2 SYGVKD. CDR3 size: 11 residues. V was trimmed by 2 bases and J by 4 bases, leaving 2 bases between them. The CDR3 coding sequence is TGTGCCATCAGTGAGGGAGAGACCCAGTACTTC. As protein: CAISEGETQYF.

The J gene is TRBJ1-5, the V gene TRBV2; weak D call: TRBD1 (5 bases). This CDR3 contains 14 residues. V was pared by 6 bases and J by 2 bases, with 11 bases between. Germline CDR1 and CDR2: SNHLY and FYNNEI. CDR3 amino acids: CASRSTERNQPQHF. The CDR3 region has the DNA TGTGCCAGCAGATCGACAGAACGCAATCAGCCCCAGCATTTT.